Sequencing of this TCR beta chain was carried out in a study of blood T cell repertoires in COVID-19. Across the study: Samples taken during acute and convalescent COVID-19 were collected in the United States, Italy and Spain.

Germline assignment: CDR1 MNHEY and CDR2 SVGAGI. This CDR3 contains 12 residues. V lost 8 bases and J lost 3, with 11 bases in between. Followed over time, Seattle patients had been enrolled while infection was active. Generated by immunoSEQ multiplex PCR, the TCRdb table keeps only in-frame clones and is missing some. The sample records about 150,000 clones, 65% to 90% being singletons. The V and J genes are TRBV6-5 and TRBJ2-7; unclear D gene. The clonotype was recovered from a woman aged 55-69 years with COVID-19, enrolled during active disease. Material for sequencing was peripheral blood. The CDR3 here is CASFDTDYEQYF. The CDR3 DNA reads TGTGCCAGCTTCGACACGGACTACGAGCAGTACTTC.